This TCR beta chain was identified in a study of blood T cell repertoires in COVID-19 (dated by TCRdb to 2020 to 2021). Context from the whole study: Samples from collaborators originated in the United States, Italy and Spain and spanned both the acute and convalescent phases of COVID-19. The prospective study material was composed of cDNA or gDNA derived from T cells, B-cell-depleted T cells, or PBMCs. The dataset comprised deeply sampled blood TCRbeta repertoires from subjects exposed to, actively infected with, or recovered from COVID-19. The repertoires were released in a freely available public database intended as a resource for research on the immune response to SARS-CoV-2. Samples were obtained from the ongoing ImmuneRACE study (first 160 participants) and from 1,254 subjects provided by 6 global collaborators. The sample metadata nearly always contained a de-identified subject ID, COVID-19 status, age in years and sex. Where available, HLA class I and class II types were taken from metadata supplied by the sample provider and were not determined by assay-based typing. Beyond this particular receptor, the publication reports: How much clinical and demographic metadata was included differed by source and by participant, and the metadata was provided uncurated.

V is pruned by 0 bases and J by 2 bases, leaving 5 bases of the junction without a gene match. The CDR3 has 16 amino acids, counting the end cysteine and phenylalanine. Only the CDR3 region is kept as DNA, spanning 48 bases read in frame from base 1. The germline V gene specifies LGHNA as CDR1 and YNFKEQ as CDR2. A second Seattle source provided samples from volunteer blood donors who had recovered from COVID-19. The collaborating institutions used their own protocols to collect whole blood in K2EDTA tubes. Collaborator samples were shipped for TCRbeta analysis as frozen whole blood, isolated PBMCs, or DNA extracted from either sample type. Of note for this clone: The antigen this receptor binds is unknown. The record has no base qualities; no much larger clone is one base away.

The immunoSEQ Assay, a bias-controlled multiplex PCR, was used to amplify TCRbeta CDR3 regions from genomic DNA. The published analysis was carried out like this. Nucleated cell counts per sample were estimated from amplification of reference gene primers within the assay. To quantify the absolute abundance of each unique TCRbeta CDR3 rearrangement, sequence reads were collapsed and filtered. Productive Simpson clonality was computed per sample as the square root of Simpson's diversity index over productive rearrangements. The immuneACCESS repertoire file appears here via TCRdb, limited to in-frame rearrangements. These files lack a portion of the clones; in checked studies, under half of the deficit traces to unresolved V genes, and the cause of the others is not known. V and J calls and clone size are given by that table; D and trimming were obtained from the DNA. This sample gives roughly 150,000 clones in total; around 83% of them show up just once. Together, the top ten hold 10% to 15% of the sample.

The sample was peripheral blood. The chain was built from TRBV4-2 and TRBJ1-1; 8 bases in between match TRBD1. The sequence was collected from a man between 65 and 85 years old who had recovered from COVID-19. The DNA sequence is given as TGTGCCAGCAGCCAAGATTACGGACAGGGTAACACTGAAGCTTTCTTT. Protein translation: CASSQDYGQGNTEAFF.